Sequencing of this T cell receptor beta chain was carried out in a study of vaccination effects on CD4 cells after COVID-19. About the study: Either the mRNA-1273 or the BNT162b2 vaccine was given to participants as two doses.

The ViraFEST assay expanded antigen-specific CD4+ T cells with viral peptide pools before sequencing. It was after roughly ten days of culture that CD4+ T cells were isolated. Negative nucleocapsid antibody tests before and after vaccination confirmed no previous SARS-CoV-2 infection. With respect to this clone: What it binds is not known.

Generated by immunoSEQ multiplex PCR, the TCRdb table keeps only in-frame clones and is missing some. The table includes about 63,000 clones, about 80% detected once. The germline V gene has CDR1 SGHVS and CDR2 FNYEAQ. Between the trimmed V and J ends, which lost 2 bases and 1 base, there was a span of 15 bases. The CDR3 runs to 17 residues. V and J are TRBV7-6 and TRBJ1-3; unclear D gene. The receptor comes from a human donor who received a COVID-19 vaccine. The material sequenced was CD4+ T cells from PBMCs cultured with HCoV-OC43 spike peptides, taken before COVID-19 vaccination. Subset meaning: HCoV-OC43 spike overlapping peptide pool stimulation. The CDR3 loop is CASSLYGGGRSGNTIYF. The CDR3 DNA reads TGTGCCAGCAGCTTATATGGCGGAGGCCGATCTGGAAACACCATATATTTT.